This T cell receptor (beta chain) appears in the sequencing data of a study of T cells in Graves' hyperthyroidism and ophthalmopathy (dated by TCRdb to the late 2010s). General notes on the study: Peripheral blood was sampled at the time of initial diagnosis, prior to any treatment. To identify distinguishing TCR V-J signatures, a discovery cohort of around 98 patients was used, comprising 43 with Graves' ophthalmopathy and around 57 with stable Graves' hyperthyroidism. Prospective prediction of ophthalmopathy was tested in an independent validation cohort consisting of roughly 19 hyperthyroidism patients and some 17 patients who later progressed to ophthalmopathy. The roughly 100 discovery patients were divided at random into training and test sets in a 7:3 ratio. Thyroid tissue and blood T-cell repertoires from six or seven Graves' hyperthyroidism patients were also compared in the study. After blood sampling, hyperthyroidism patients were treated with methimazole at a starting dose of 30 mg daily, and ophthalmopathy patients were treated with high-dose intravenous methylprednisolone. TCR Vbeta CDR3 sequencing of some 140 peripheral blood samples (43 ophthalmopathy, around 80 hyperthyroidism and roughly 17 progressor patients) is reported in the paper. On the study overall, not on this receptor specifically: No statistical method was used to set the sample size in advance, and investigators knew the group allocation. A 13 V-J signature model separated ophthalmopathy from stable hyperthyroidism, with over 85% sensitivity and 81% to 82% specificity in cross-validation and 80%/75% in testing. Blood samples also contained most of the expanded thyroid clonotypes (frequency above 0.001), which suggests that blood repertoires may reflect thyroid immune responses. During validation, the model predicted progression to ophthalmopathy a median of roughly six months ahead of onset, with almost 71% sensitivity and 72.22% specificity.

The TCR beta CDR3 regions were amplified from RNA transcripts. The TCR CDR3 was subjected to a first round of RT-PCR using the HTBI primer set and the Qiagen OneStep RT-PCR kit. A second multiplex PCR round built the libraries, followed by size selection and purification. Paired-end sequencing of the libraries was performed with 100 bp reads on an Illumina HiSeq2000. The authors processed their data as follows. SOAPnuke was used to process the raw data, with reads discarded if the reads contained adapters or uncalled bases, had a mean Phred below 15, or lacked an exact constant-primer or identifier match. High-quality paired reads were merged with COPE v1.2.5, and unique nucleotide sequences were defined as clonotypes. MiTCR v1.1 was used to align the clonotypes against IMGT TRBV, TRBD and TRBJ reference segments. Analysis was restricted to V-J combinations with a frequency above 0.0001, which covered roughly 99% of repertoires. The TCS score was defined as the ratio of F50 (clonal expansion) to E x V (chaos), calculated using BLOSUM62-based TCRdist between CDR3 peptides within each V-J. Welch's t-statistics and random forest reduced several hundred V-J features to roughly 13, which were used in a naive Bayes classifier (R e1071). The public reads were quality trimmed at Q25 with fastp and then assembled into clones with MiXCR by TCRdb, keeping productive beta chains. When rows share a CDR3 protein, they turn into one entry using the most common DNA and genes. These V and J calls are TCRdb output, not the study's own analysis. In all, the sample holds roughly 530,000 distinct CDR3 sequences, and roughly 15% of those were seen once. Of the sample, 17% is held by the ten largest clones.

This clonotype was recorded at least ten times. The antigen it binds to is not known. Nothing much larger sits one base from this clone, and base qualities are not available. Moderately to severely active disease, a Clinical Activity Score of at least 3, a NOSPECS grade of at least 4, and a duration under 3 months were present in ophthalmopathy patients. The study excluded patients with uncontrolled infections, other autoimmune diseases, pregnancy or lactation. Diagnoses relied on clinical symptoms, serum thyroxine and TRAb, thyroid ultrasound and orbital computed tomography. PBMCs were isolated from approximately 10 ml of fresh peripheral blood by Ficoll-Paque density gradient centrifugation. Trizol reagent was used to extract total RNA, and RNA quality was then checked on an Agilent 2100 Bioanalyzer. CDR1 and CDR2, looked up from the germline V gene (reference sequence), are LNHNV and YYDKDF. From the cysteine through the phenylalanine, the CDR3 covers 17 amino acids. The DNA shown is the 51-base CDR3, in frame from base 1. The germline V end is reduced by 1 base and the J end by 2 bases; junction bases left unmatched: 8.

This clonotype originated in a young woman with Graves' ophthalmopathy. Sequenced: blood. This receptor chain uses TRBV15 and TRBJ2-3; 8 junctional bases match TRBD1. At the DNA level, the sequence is TGTGCCACCAGCAGAGGTCCCGGGACAGGCCTCACAGATACGCAGTATTTT. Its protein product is CATSRGPGTGLTDTQYF. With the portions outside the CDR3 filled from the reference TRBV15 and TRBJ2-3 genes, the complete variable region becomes DAMVIQNPRYQVTQFGKPVTLSCSQTLNHNVMYWYQQKSSQAPKLLFHYYDKDFNNEADTPDNFQSRRPNTSFCFLDIRSPGLGDTAMYLCATSRGPGTGLTDTQYFGPGTRLTVL.